The 31 T cell receptor beta chains reported below all come from one sample, sequenced in a study of blood T cell repertoires in COVID-19. Method: immunoSEQ multiplex PCR; TCRdb's copy keeps in-frame clones and lacks some. The sample has 150,000 to 200,000 clones, roughly 80% seen once; the top ten hold roughly 7.5%. Sequencing input: peripheral blood. The receptors shown here come from a man between 60 and 70 years old with acute or convalescent COVID-19.

The CDR3 here is CASSSGRVAGYNEQFF. In DNA form, the CDR3 reads TGTGCCAGCAGCTCTGGCAGGGTAGCGGGGTACAATGAGCAGTTCTTC. The chain uses TRBV5-6 and TRBJ2-1; 8 nucleotides line up with TRBD2. Germline values: CDR1 SGHDT, CDR2 YYEEEE. This CDR3 contains 16 residues. The J segment lost 4 bases and the V segment lost 3 bases, leaving 9 bases of the junction unmatched.

This clone was detected only once. The chain is built from TRBV29-1 and TRBJ2-1; a possible D gene is TRBD2 (5 bases). The CDR3 runs 16 residues. From germline, CDR1 is SQVTM and CDR2 ANQGSEA. V was cut by 3 bases and J by 0 bases, with 15 bases left in between. The CDR3 bases are TGCAGCGTTGATAAGCTAGCCGCTAGCTCCTACAATGAGCAGTTCTTC. Translated: CSVDKLAASSYNEQFF.

The chain employs TRBV6-5 and TRBJ2-2; D unresolved. V was shortened by 7 bases and J by 0 bases, with 12 bases between the two germline ends. This CDR3 spans 15 amino acids. Looked up from germline, CDR1 is MNHEY and CDR2 is SVGAGI. CDR3 bases: TGTGCCAGCAAGATTGACACATCGAACACCGGGGAGCTGTTTTTT. Protein sequence: CASKIDTSNTGELFF.

The CDR3 here is CASSFDSTGNTIYF. The DNA of the CDR3 is TGTGCCAGCAGCTTCGACAGCACTGGAAACACCATATATTTT. The chain uses TRBV7-9 and TRBJ1-3; TRBD1 might be the D (5 bases). This CDR3 has 14 residues. Germline V CDR1 and CDR2: SEHNR, FQNEAQ (reference sequence). V shed 3 bases and J shed 2 bases, with 8 bases lying between them.

The CDR3 coding sequence is TGTGCCAGCAGTGAAGCGCGTGCCGGGGAGCTGTTTTTT. It codes for CASSEARAGELFF. V gene TRBV6-1 combines with J gene TRBJ2-2; D not resolved. Looked up from germline, CDR1 is MNHNS and CDR2 is SASEGT. V lost 0 bases and J 6 bases, leaving 5 bases between the germline ends. The CDR3 runs 13 residues.

This chain joins TRBV7-2 and TRBJ1-1; tentative D call: TRBD1 (6 bases). CDR1 and CDR2 from the germline V gene are SGHTA and FQGNSA. This CDR3 has 13 amino acids. The V end was cut by 1 base, the J end by 11 bases, with 14 bases between. CDR3 sequence reads: CASSLDSTGRAFF. In DNA, the CDR3 is TGTGCCAGCAGCTTAGACTCAACAGGGCGTGCTTTCTTT.

The sample holds one count of this clone. The gene calls are TRBV6-2 or TRBV6-3 and TRBJ2-1; 9 bases align to TRBD2. The germline V gene has CDR1 MNHEY and CDR2 SVGEGT. The CDR3 covers 15 residues. The V segment lost 4 bases and the J segment 3 bases; nucleotides outside the gene matches: 4. CDR3: CASSWSGGNYNEQFF. The CDR3 DNA follows: TGTGCCAGCAGTTGGAGCGGGGGGAACTACAATGAGCAGTTCTTC.

The rearrangement uses TRBV13 and TRBJ1-1; D remains ambiguous. V lost 3 bases and J lost 3, with 23 bases in between. This CDR3 contains 18 residues. Germline V gene sequence: CDR1 PRHDT, CDR2 FYEKMQ (reference sequence). DNA of the CDR3: TGTGCCAGCAGCTTGGACCGACCGGGTAGAGTCGGGGACACTGAAGCTTTCTTT. Translation gives CASSLDRPGRVGDTEAFF.

The rearrangement links TRBV28 to TRBJ1-2, with TRBD1 as a possible D gene (5 bases). CDR1 is MDHEN and CDR2 is SYDVKM in the germline V gene. Trimming cost V 6 bases and J 8 bases, with 13 bases left between them. The CDR3 runs to 12 residues. The CDR3 nucleotides read TGTGCCAGCAGAGGCAGGGCTTGGGGCTACACCTTC. This sequence encodes CASRGRAWGYTF.

This sequence joins TRBV14 and TRBJ1-1, with TRBD1 matching over 8 bases. This CDR3 region has 13 residues. The V gene end was trimmed by 3 bases and the J gene end by 4 bases; junction bases not matched to a gene: 1. Germline loops: CDR1 SGHDN, CDR2 FVKESK. The CDR3 protein is CASSHGQGTEAFF. The CDR3 DNA reads TGTGCCAGCAGCCACGGACAGGGCACTGAAGCTTTCTTT.

The rearrangement links TRBV12-3 or TRBV12-4 to TRBJ2-7; TRBD2 might be the D (6 bases). CDR3 length equals 13 residues. Trimming removed 1 base from V and 5 bases from J, with 9 bases in between. CDR3 coding DNA: TGTGCCAGCAGTTTAGTCGCGGGGAACGAGCAGTACTTC. Protein: CASSLVAGNEQYF.

The rearrangement links TRBV9 to TRBJ2-5; 12 positions agree with TRBD2. CDR1 is SGDLS and CDR2 is YYNGEE in the germline V gene. J was trimmed by 1 base and V by 4 bases; bases with no gene match: 8. The CDR3 consists of 17 residues. This CDR3 is CASSTRTSGNLQETQYF. CDR3 in DNA: TGTGCCAGCAGCACCCGGACTAGCGGGAACCTCCAAGAGACCCAGTACTTC. The entire variable domain, with the rest obtained from reference TRBV9 and TRBJ2-5, is as follows: DSGVTQTPKHLITATGQRVTLRCSPRSGDLSVYWYQQSLDQGLQFLIQYYNGEERAKGNILERFSAQQFPDLHSELNLSSLELGDSALYFCASSTRTSGNLQETQYFGPGTRLLVL.

The chain is built from TRBV19 and TRBJ1-1; D is ambiguous. The V and J ends lost 8 bases and 4 bases respectively, with 14 bases between them. CDR1 and CDR2 (germline): LNHDA, SQIVND (reference sequence). The CDR3 contains 13 residues. The CDR3 nucleotides read TGTGCCAGTCAGGCCCGGGGTGGCACTGAAGCTTTCTTT. Translation: CASQARGGTEAFF.

This clone was found once. The rearrangement links TRBV24-1 to TRBJ2-1; possibly TRBD2 for D (6 bases). Looked up from germline, CDR1 is KGHDR and CDR2 is SFDVKD. The CDR3 is 13 amino acids. V was pared by 2 bases and J by 7 bases, with 8 bases between. CDR3 nucleotide sequence: TGTGCCACCAGTGATTCGGGGAGGAATGAGCAGTTCTTC. Translating gives CATSDSGRNEQFF.

This clone was seen only a few times. The V call is TRBV9, the J call TRBJ1-2, with 7 positions matching TRBD1. The V segment lost 0 bases and the J segment 5 bases; nucleotides outside the gene matches: 13. Germline lookup yields CDR1 SGDLS and CDR2 YYNGEE. The CDR3 totals 17 residues. Here the CDR3 DNA reads TGTGCCAGCAGCGTAGAAGGGCGGATGGACAGGACGTATGGCTACACCTTC. It codes for CASSVEGRMDRTYGYTF.

Only one count was recorded for this clone. The chain recombines TRBV15 with TRBJ1-1, with D perhaps matching TRBD1 (5 bases). This CDR3 has 15 residues. V lost 0 bases to trimming and J lost 6 bases, with 14 bases between them. Germline CDR1 reads LNHNV; CDR2 reads YYDKDF (reference sequence). The CDR3 reads CATSRDPVGGSEAFF. The CDR3 bases are TGTGCCACCAGCAGAGATCCCGTCGGGGGTTCTGAAGCTTTCTTT.

This clone was seen only once. The genes are TRBV4-1 and TRBJ2-7; D possibly corresponds to TRBD2 (5 bases). Looked up from germline, CDR1 is MGHRA and CDR2 is YSYEKL. V was pared by 4 bases and J by 2 bases, with 12 bases between. The CDR3 loop spans 14 amino acids. The CDR3 nucleotides are TGCGCCAGCAGCCCCCGGACTGGAGCCTACGAGCAGTACTTC. It specifies CASSPRTGAYEQYF.

The chain carries TRBV3-1 (or the pseudogene TRBV3-2) and TRBJ2-3, with D perhaps TRBD2 (7 bases). Trimming removed 3 bases at V and 0 bases at J, with 19 bases between. This CDR3 spans 18 amino acids. From germline, CDR1 is LGHDT and CDR2 YNNKEL (reference sequence). The CDR3 region is CASSQFGGGGFSTDTQYF. For the CDR3, the DNA is TGTGCCAGCAGCCAGTTCGGCGGCGGGGGCTTTAGCACAGATACGCAGTATTTT.

The chain couples TRBV19 to TRBJ2-1; 8 nucleotides match TRBD2. V gave up 5 bases and J gave up 2 bases; unmatched junction bases: 5. This CDR3 contains 15 residues. Germline values: CDR1 LNHDA, CDR2 SQIVND (reference sequence). The CDR3 DNA reads as TGTGCCAGTAGTCCTCGGGGGGGGGCCTACAATGAGCAGTTCTTC. Encoded protein: CASSPRGGAYNEQFF. Full variable domain (remainder filled in from reference TRBV19 and TRBJ2-1): DGGITQSPKYLFRKEGQNVTLSCEQNLNHDAMYWYRQDPGQGLRLIYYSQIVNDFQKGDIAEGYSVSREKKESFPLTVTSAQKNPTAFYLCASSPRGGAYNEQFFGPGTRLTVL.

CDR3 in amino acids: CASSQEVPGLAGLGGKQFF. Here the CDR3 DNA reads TGCGCCAGCAGCCAAGAGGTTCCGGGACTAGCGGGGCTCGGGGGTAAGCAGTTCTTC. This chain uses TRBV4-3 with TRBJ2-1; 13 bases match TRBD2. CDR1 and CDR2 from the germline V gene are LGHNA and YSLEER. After removal of 0 bases from V and 11 bases from J, the junction contained 16 bases not matched to a gene. This CDR3 has 19 residues.

This chain links TRBV4-3 with TRBJ2-3, with TRBD2 matching over 12 bases. After removal of 4 bases from V and 0 bases from J, the junction contained 11 bases not matched to a gene. The CDR3 sequence is 19 residues long. The V gene's germline CDR1 is LGHNA and CDR2 YSLEER. CDR3 protein: CASSRVYASGGASTDTQYF. DNA for the CDR3: TGCGCCAGCAGCCGGGTATACGCTAGCGGGGGGGCTAGCACAGATACGCAGTATTTT.

The chain employs TRBV6-5 and TRBJ2-7; 10 nucleotides match TRBD1. CDR1 and CDR2 (germline): MNHEY, SVGAGI. The CDR3 runs to 14 residues. The V segment lost 3 bases and the J segment 6 bases; nucleotides outside the gene matches: 5. This chain's CDR3 is CASSYGDRGGEQYF. The CDR3 coding sequence is TGTGCCAGCAGTTATGGGGACAGGGGCGGCGAGCAGTACTTC.

V gene TRBV6-1 combines with J gene TRBJ2-3, with TRBD2 identical over 9 bases. Germline CDR1 is MNHNS and CDR2 is SASEGT. The CDR3 consists of 17 residues. The junction had 11 bases not matched to a gene; V was cut back by 3 bases and J by 4 bases. This chain's CDR3 is CASSEFQVAGAPDTQYF. In DNA, the CDR3 is TGTGCCAGCAGTGAGTTCCAGGTAGCGGGGGCCCCAGATACGCAGTATTTT.

The rearrangement joins TRBV5-1 to TRBJ2-5; 13 bases are shared with TRBD2. Germline V gives CDR1 SGHRS, CDR2 YFSETQ. CDR3 length: 16 residues. V gave up 2 bases and J gave up 2 bases; unmatched junction bases: 3. The CDR3 reads CASSFQTSGGQETQYF. The CDR3 region has the DNA TGCGCCAGCAGCTTCCAGACTAGCGGGGGGCAAGAGACCCAGTACTTC.

This clone was observed a few times. This chain uses TRBV12-5 with TRBJ2-3, with a tentative D call TRBD2 (6 bases). CDR1 is LGHNT, CDR2 FRNRAP, per germline. Between the trimmed V and J ends, which lost 1 base and 2 bases, there was a span of 13 bases. The CDR3 consists of 16 residues. The CDR3 loop is CASGLAPSVTTDTQYF. CDR3 nucleotide sequence: TGTGCTAGTGGTTTGGCCCCTAGCGTTACCACAGATACGCAGTATTTT.

The chain joins TRBV7-9 to TRBJ1-1, with TRBD1 matching 8 bases. CDR3 length equals 15 residues. Germline V CDR1 and CDR2: SEHNR, FQNEAQ (reference sequence). V lost 2 bases to trimming and J lost 1 base; unmatched junction nucleotides: 3. The CDR3 sequence: CASSLLGQGNTEAFF. The DNA for the CDR3 is TGTGCCAGCAGCTTACTTGGACAGGGGAACACTGAAGCTTTCTTT. Full variable domain (remainder filled in from reference TRBV7-9 and TRBJ1-1): DTGVSQNPRHKITKRGQNVTFRCDPISEHNRLYWYRQTLGQGPEFLTYFQNEAQLEKSRLLSDRFSAERPKGSFSTLEIQRTEQGDSAMYLCASSLLGQGNTEAFFGQGTRLTVV.

The table lists this clone with a few counts. The V and J genes are TRBV9 and TRBJ2-7, with TRBD1 identical over 7 bases. CDR3 length: 15 residues. V was clipped by 2 bases and J by 1 base; unmatched bases: 6. CDR1 and CDR2 (germline): SGDLS, YYNGEE. CDR3 in amino acids: CASSVGTALSYEQYF. For the CDR3, the DNA is TGTGCCAGCAGCGTGGGGACAGCTCTTTCCTACGAGCAGTACTTC. The complete variable domain, with remaining parts taken from reference TRBV9 and TRBJ2-7, reads DSGVTQTPKHLITATGQRVTLRCSPRSGDLSVYWYQQSLDQGLQFLIQYYNGEERAKGNILERFSAQQFPDLHSELNLSSLELGDSALYFCASSVGTALSYEQYFGPGTRLTVT.

The rearrangement joins TRBV6-1 to TRBJ1-2; 12 bases fit TRBD1. CDR1 is MNHNS, CDR2 SASEGT, per germline. The CDR3 has 17 residues. J was trimmed by 2 bases and V by 4 bases; bases with no gene match: 8. The CDR3 nucleotides are TGTGCCAGCAGTGGTATACCGGGACAGGGGGCAAACTATGGCTACACCTTC. Translation gives CASSGIPGQGANYGYTF.

The CDR3 sequence: CASSLVNGAYEQYF. CDR3 bases: TGTGCCAGCAGCCTCGTAAACGGGGCCTACGAGCAGTACTTC. This chain connects TRBV13 to TRBJ2-7; D is perhaps TRBD2 (5 bases). Trimming removed 5 bases from V and 2 bases from J, with 13 bases in between. Germline V gene data show CDR1 as PRHDT and CDR2 as FYEKMQ (reference sequence). The CDR3 loop spans 14 amino acids. The full variable domain, its missing parts supplied by reference TRBV13 and TRBJ2-7, is AAGVIQSPRHLIKEKRETATLKCYPIPRHDTVYWYQQGPGQDPQFLISFYEKMQSDKGSIPDRFSAQQFSDYHSELNMSSLELGDSALYFCASSLVNGAYEQYFGPGTRLTVT.

The CDR3 spells CASSTDRGLETQYF. Here the CDR3 DNA reads TGTGCCAGCAGCACGGACAGGGGTTTGGAGACCCAGTACTTC. The chain has TRBV5-5 and TRBJ2-5; 9 nucleotides agree with TRBD1. Trimming cost V 4 bases and J 5 bases; bases outside gene matches: 6. Germline V gene lookup returns CDR1 SGHKS and CDR2 YYEKEE (reference sequence). The CDR3 sequence is 14 residues long. The full variable domain, its missing parts supplied by reference TRBV5-5 and TRBJ2-5, is DAGVTQSPTHLIKTRGQQVTLRCSPISGHKSVSWYQQVLGQGPQFIFQYYEKEERGRGNFPDRFSARQFPNYSSELNVNALLLGDSALYLCASSTDRGLETQYFGPGTRLLVL.

The chain carries TRBV7-2 and TRBJ1-2; D is unclear. CDR1 SGHTA and CDR2 FQGNSA come from the germline V gene. Trimming cost V 1 base and J 4 bases, with 13 bases left between them. The CDR3 is made up of 15 amino acids. The CDR3 sequence: CASSLENRGPYGYTF. The CDR3 region has the DNA TGTGCCAGCAGCTTAGAGAATAGAGGGCCCTATGGCTACACCTTC.